This TCR beta chain was recovered during a study of neurological immune-mediated disorders (dated by TCRdb to between 2018 and 2020). At the level of the whole study: Using UMI-based sequencing, the study compared peripheral blood TCR-beta repertoires from patients with HTLV-I-associated myelopathy (HAM/TSP), patients with multiple sclerosis, and healthy controls. The roughly 100 TCR-beta libraries covered PBMC samples along with longitudinal samples, technical triplicates, and paired sorted CD4+ and CD8+ T-cell subsets. The cohort included around 70 subjects: about 14 with HAM/TSP, roughly 34 with multiple sclerosis, and approximately 20 healthy controls. The research as a whole found: Expanded clones from different subjects shared no identical CDR3 amino acid sequences, which suggests that TCR-beta repertoires were private in all groups. TCR clonal expansion was greatest in HAM/TSP patients and smallest in MS patients, who ranked below even healthy controls.

cDNA synthesis used template-switch 5'RACE with a primer carrying a 10-nucleotide random unique molecular identifier tagging each TCR transcript. Each sequencing run produced over 190 million TCR-beta sequences covering 15-18 subjects. Total RNA was extracted with the RNeasy kit. The KAPA Real-time Library Amplification kit was used to amplify TCR-beta VDJ regions with primers for the TCR constant region and the 5'RACE anchor. A first PCR added sample indexes and Illumina adaptors, after which a second PCR increased the library yield. After purification with Ampure beads, the TCR product of roughly 650 bp was size-selected on a 2% E-gel SizeSelection system. Library quality was checked on a Bioanalyzer, concentration was measured with Qubit, and libraries were quantified with the Kapa Library Quantification kit before pooling. Libraries were sequenced paired-end 2 x 150 bp on an Illumina HiSeq 2500. To increase sequence diversity, 25-30% phiX was spiked into each library pool. In the paper's pipeline: The UMI-based MiGEC pipeline processed quality-filtered reads and removed over 75% of raw TCR sequences during error correction. IMGT germline references were used for alignment of VDJ genes, and clonotypes were defined by a unique CDR3 amino acid sequence together with V-J genes. Clonal expansion, Shannon diversity and CDR3 relatedness (CalcPairwiseDistances, ClusterSamples) were evaluated with VDJtools, and phylogenetic trees were built with CLCbio workbench. Clones with at least 8 unique UMIs were defined as expanded, with this threshold being based on coefficient-of-variation modelling across technical triplicates. TCRdb trimmed public reads at Q25 via fastp, called clones via MiXCR and kept in-frame beta chains. CDR3 protein duplicates are merged, each entry listing the most common genes and DNA. TCRdb assigned the V and J calls; the authors' analysis was not used. In this sample the table shows 26,000 or so distinct CDR3 sequences, roughly 6.7% of which occur a single time. The top ten constitute about 9% of the sample.

With respect to this clonotype: Its antigen has not been determined. No base qualities exist here, and no much larger clone lies one base off it.

The CDR3 starts with the cysteine, ends with the phenylalanine, and has 15 residues. The only DNA kept is the CDR3, 45 bases in frame from the first base. The germline V end is reduced by 6 bases and the J end by 4 bases; junction bases left unmatched: 8. According to the germline V gene, CDR1 reads SGHTA and CDR2 reads FQGNSA. The healthy controls were volunteers from a blood bank in Maryland, USA. For unsorted PBMC libraries, 2 million PBMCs were used after storage in RNAlater at -80 degrees C until RNA extraction. PBMCs were separated from peripheral blood using Ficoll-Hypaque density gradient centrifugation and then cryopreserved in liquid nitrogen.

The sample was PBMCs. Rearrangement joined TRBV7-2 to TRBJ2-1, with 8 bases aligning to TRBD2. The sequence came from a woman aged 45-59 years in good health. The CDR3 is CASRLGRGDYNEQFF. The bases read TGTGCCAGCAGGCTGGGGCGGGGGGATTACAATGAGCAGTTCTTC.